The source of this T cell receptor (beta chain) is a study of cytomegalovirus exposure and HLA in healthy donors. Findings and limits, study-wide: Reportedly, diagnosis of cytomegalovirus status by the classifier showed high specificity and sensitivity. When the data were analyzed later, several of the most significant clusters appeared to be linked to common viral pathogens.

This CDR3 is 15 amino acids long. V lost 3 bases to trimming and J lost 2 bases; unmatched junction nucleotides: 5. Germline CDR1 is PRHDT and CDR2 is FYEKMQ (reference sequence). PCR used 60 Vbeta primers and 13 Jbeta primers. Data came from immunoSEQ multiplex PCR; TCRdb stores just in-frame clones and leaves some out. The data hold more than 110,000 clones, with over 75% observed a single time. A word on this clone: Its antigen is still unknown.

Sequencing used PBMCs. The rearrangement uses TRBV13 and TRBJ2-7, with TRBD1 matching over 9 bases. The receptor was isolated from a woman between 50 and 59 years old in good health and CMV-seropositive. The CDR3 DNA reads TGTGCCAGCAGCTTCCCGACAGGGGGAGCCTACGAGCAGTACTTC. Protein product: CASSFPTGGAYEQYF. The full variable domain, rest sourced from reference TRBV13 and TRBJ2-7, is AAGVIQSPRHLIKEKRETATLKCYPIPRHDTVYWYQQGPGQDPQFLISFYEKMQSDKGSIPDRFSAQQFSDYHSELNMSSLELGDSALYFCASSFPTGGAYEQYFGPGTRLTVT.